This TCR beta chain was captured in a study of quantifying T cell responses using KT2 cells. Overall study context: Reverse transcription used primers in the TCR alpha and beta constant regions.

The CDR3 is 15 residues long. V lost 3 bases, J lost 5 bases, and 8 bases stayed unmatched. CDR1 and CDR2 from the germline V gene are LNHNV and YYDKDF (reference sequence). This clonotype was picked up many times. The cDNA 3' end received a ligated oligonucleotide with a UMI. First-round PCR used about 4 cycles and beta primers RC1.1 and RC1.2 covering TRBC1 and TRBC2. TCRdb re-analysed the UMI-ligation and nested PCR reads in MiXCR, keeping a single row per CDR3 protein. The sample holds 45,000 to 65,000 distinct CDR3 sequences, 9% to 15% seen once. This TCR derives from a human donor. This sequence joins TRBV15 and TRBJ2-5, with 8 bases identical to TRBD1. The sequenced sample consisted of PBMCs spiked with cells of the T cell clone KT2. The CDR3 loop reads CATSRQPRTGETQYF. Written as DNA, the CDR3 is TGTGCCACCAGCAGGCAACCAAGGACAGGGGAGACCCAGTACTTC.